This T cell receptor beta chain was captured in a study of cytomegalovirus exposure and HLA in healthy donors. As concerns this clone: Its antigen is not known.

Both 60 Vbeta primers and 13 Jbeta primers went into the PCR. This table comes from immunoSEQ multiplex PCR, and its TCRdb copy is limited to in-frame clones, with some not included. The table includes more than 130,000 clones, approximately 80% detected once. Trimming took off 2 bases at V and 1 base at J, with 9 bases between the two ends. Per germline, CDR1 SGHRS and CDR2 YFSETQ. CDR3 length: 15 residues. The study's findings and limits: A further, later analysis showed that HLA-associated TCR beta chains (compared with equally common others) were more clonally expanded. Generally TCR sequences proved uncommon, though certain public TCRs appeared in numerous donors. Later findings reportedly placed an Asian-associated ancestry cluster below the approximately 650-donor mean for N-insertions.

This sequence originates from a woman aged 45-60 years in good health and CMV-seronegative. J is TRBJ2-2 and V is TRBV5-1, with D possibly TRBD2 on 6 matching bases. Input material: PBMCs. CDR3 DNA: TGCGCCAGCAGCTTCGGCGGGGTGAACACCGGGGAGCTGTTTTTT. It yields the protein CASSFGGVNTGELFF.